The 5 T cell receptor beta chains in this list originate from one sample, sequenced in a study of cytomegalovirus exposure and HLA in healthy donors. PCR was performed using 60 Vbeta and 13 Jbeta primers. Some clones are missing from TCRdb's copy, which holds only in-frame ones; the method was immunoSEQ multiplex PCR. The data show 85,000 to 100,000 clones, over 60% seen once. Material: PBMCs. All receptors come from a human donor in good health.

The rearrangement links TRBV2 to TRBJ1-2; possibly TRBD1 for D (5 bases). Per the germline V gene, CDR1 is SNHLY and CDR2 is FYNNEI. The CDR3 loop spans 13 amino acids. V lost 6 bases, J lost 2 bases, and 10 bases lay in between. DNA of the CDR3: TGTGCCAGCAGCAGGGAAGACAACTATGGCTACACCTTC. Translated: CASSREDNYGYTF.

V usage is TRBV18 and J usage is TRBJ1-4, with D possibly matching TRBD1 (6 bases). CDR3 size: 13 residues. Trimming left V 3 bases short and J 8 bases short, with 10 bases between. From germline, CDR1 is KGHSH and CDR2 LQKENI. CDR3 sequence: CASSPEQGEKLFF. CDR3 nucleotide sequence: TGTGCCAGCTCACCGGAGCAGGGGGAAAAACTGTTTTTT.

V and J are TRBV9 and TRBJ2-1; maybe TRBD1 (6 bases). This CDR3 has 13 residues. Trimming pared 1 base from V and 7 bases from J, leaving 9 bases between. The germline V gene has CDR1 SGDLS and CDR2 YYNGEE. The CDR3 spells CASSVPGQNEQFF. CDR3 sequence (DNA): TGTGCCAGCAGCGTACCGGGACAAAATGAGCAGTTCTTC.

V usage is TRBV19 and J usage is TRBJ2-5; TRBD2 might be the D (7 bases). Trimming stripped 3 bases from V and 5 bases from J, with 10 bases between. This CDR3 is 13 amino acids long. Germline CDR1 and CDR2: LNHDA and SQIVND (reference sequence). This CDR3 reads CASSMKGGETQYF. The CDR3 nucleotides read TGTGCCAGTAGTATGAAGGGGGGGGAGACCCAGTACTTC. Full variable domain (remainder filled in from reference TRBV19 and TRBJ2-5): DGGITQSPKYLFRKEGQNVTLSCEQNLNHDAMYWYRQDPGQGLRLIYYSQIVNDFQKGDIAEGYSVSREKKESFPLTVTSAQKNPTAFYLCASSMKGGETQYFGPGTRLLVL.

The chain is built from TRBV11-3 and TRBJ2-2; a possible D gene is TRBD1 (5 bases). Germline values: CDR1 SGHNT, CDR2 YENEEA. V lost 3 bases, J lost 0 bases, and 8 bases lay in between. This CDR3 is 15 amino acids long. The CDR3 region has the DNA TGTGCCAGCAGCTTTCAGGGATCGAACACCGGGGAGCTGTTTTTT. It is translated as CASSFQGSNTGELFF.